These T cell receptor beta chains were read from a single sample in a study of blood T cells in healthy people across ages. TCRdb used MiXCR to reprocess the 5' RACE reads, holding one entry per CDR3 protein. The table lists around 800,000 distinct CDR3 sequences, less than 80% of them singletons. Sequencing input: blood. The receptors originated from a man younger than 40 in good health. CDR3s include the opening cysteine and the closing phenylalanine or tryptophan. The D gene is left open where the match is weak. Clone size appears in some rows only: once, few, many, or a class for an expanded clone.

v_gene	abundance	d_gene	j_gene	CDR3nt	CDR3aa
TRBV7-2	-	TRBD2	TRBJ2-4	TGTGCCAGCAGCTCACCCGGGACTAGCGGGGGGGCCTGTGGGCAGTACTTC	CASSSPGTSGGACGQYF
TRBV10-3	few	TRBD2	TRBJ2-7	TGTGCCACTAGACTCCCGACTAGCGGCTCCTACGAGCAGTACTTC	CATRLPTSGSYEQYF
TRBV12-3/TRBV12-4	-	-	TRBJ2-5	TGTGCCAGCAGTTTAGGGGACCTCCTGTACCAAGAGACCCAGTACTTC	CASSLGDLLYQETQYF
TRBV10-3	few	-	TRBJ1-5	TGTGCCATCAGTGTCGAGGGGGGGGATCAGCCCCAGCATTTT	CAISVEGGDQPQHF
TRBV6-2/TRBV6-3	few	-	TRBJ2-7	TGTGCCAGCAGTTACCCCAGGGACACCTACGAGCAGTACTTC	CASSYPRDTYEQYF
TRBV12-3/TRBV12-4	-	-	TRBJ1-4	TGTGCCAGCAGTCCCCAGTTAGGGGTCGAGGAAAAACTGTTTTTT	CASSPQLGVEEKLFF
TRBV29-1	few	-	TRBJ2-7	TGCAGCATCCGGCGTCGGGGGTACGAGCAGTACTTC	CSIRRRGYEQYF
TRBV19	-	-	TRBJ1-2	TGTGCCAGTAGTATAGACACAGGGTCCTATGGCTACACCTTC	CASSIDTGSYGYTF
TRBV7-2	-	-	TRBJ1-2	TGTGCCAGCAGCTTAGTCCGGGGGGACGATGGCTACACCTTC	CASSLVRGDDGYTF
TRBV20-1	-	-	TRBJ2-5	TGCAGTGCAAAACAGGGTTACGGGGGAAAGACCCAGTACTTC	CSAKQGYGGKTQYF
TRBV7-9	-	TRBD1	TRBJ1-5	TGTGCCAGCAGCTTAGGGCCCAGGGGGGGTAGCAATCAGCCCCAGCATTTT	CASSLGPRGGSNQPQHF
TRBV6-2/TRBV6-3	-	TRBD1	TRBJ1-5	TGTGCCAGCAGTTACTCATGGACAGGGGGATCGGGTCAGCCCCAGCATTTT	CASSYSWTGGSGQPQHF
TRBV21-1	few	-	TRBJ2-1	TGTGCCAGCAGCCCCTGTGGTAACTCCGGTGATGAGCAGTTCTTC	CASSPCGNSGDEQFF
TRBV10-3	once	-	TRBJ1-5	TGTGCCATCAGTGAGTCCGGGGGAGATCAGCCCCAGCATTTT	CAISESGGDQPQHF
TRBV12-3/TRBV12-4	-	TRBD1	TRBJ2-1	TGTGCCAGCACTGAAACAGGGGGAGTCTCCAATGAGCAGTTCTTC	CASTETGGVSNEQFF
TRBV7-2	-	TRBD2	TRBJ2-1	TGTGCCAGCAGCTCGACTAGCGACCATGAGCAGTTCTTC	CASSSTSDHEQFF
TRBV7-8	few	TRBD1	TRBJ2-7	TGTGCCAGCAGCTTACCGGACAGGGGAGCCTACGAGCAGTACTTC	CASSLPDRGAYEQYF
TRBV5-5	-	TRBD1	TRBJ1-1	TGTGCCAGCAGCATTTGGGACAGCCCCACTGAAGCTTTCTTT	CASSIWDSPTEAFF
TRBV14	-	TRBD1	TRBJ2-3	TGTGCCAGCAGCCGGAACAGGGGGCGAGACGCGGATACGCAGTATTTT	CASSRNRGRDADTQYF
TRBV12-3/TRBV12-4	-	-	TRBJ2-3	TGTGCCAGCAGTCCATCCCGGGGGCTCGCAGATACGCAGTATTTT	CASSPSRGLADTQYF
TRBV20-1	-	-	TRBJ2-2	TGCAGTGCTAGACCCCTCGGACAGACGTCCGGGGAGCTGTTTTTT	CSARPLGQTSGELFF
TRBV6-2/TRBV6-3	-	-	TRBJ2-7	TGTGCCAGCACTCAACATACCGGGACCATCTCCTACGAGCAGTACTTC	CASTQHTGTISYEQYF
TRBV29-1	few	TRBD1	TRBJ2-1	TGCAGCGTTGCCCCGGGACAGGGCCGTGAGCAGTTCTTC	CSVAPGQGREQFF
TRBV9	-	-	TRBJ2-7	TGTGCTAGCAGCCCTTTGACCCACGCCTACGAGCAGTACTTC	CASSPLTHAYEQYF
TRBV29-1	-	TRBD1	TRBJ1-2	TGCAGCGTTGAATGGCAACAGGGGGGCTATGGCTACACCTTC	CSVEWQQGGYGYTF
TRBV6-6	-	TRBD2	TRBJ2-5	TGTGCCAGCACAAACCAGTGGGGGGGTCGTCAAGAGACCCAGTACTTC	CASTNQWGGRQETQYF
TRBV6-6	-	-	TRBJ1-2	TGTGCCAGCAGTTACTTGGGCAGGGAGGACTATGGCTACACCTTC	CASSYLGREDYGYTF
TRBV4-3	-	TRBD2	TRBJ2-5	TGCGCCAGCAGCCACACTAGCGGGGACAATGAGCAGTACTTC	CASSHTSGDNEQYF
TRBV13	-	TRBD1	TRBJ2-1	TGTGCCAGCAGCGTGCAGGGGGTGATTGAGCAGTTCTTC	CASSVQGVIEQFF
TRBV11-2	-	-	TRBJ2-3	TGTGCCAGCAGCTTAGGGGGTCCTGGGGTAGCCTCCGCAGATACGCAGTATTTT	CASSLGGPGVASADTQYF
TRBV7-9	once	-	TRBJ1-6	TGTGCCAGCAGCTTAGGGGTGACTTCCTATAATTCACCCCTCCACTTT	CASSLGVTSYNSPLHF
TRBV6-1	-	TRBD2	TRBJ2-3	TGTGCCAGCAGCCGACTAGCGGGGGGGCCTCGCACAGATACGCAGTATTTT	CASSRLAGGPRTDTQYF
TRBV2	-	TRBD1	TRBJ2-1	TGTGCCAGCAGAACCGGGACAGGGGGCGGGGAGCAGTTCTTC	CASRTGTGGGEQFF
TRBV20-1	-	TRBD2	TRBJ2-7	TGCAGTGCTAGCCGACTAGCGGGGGGATACAATGAGCAGTACTTC	CSASRLAGGYNEQYF
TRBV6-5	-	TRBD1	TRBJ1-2	TGTGCCAGCAGTACAGGGGTTGGCTACACCTTC	CASSTGVGYTF
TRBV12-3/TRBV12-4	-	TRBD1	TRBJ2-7	TGTGCCAGCAGTATGGGACAGATTTACGAGCAGTACTTC	CASSMGQIYEQYF
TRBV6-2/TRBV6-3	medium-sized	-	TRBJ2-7	TGTGCCAGCAGGATCTCCTACGAGCAGTACTTC	CASRISYEQYF